These T cell receptor beta chains were read from a single sample in a study of OX40 agonist ivuxolimab in advanced cancers. Method: immunoSEQ multiplex PCR; TCRdb's copy keeps in-frame clones and lacks some. Among tens of thousands of clones listed, about 87% were seen once. The sample here was CD4+ or CD8+ T cells sorted from blood, taken in a trial of the OX40 agonist ivuxolimab. Source of these receptors: an adult with an advanced solid tumor such as melanoma, head and neck, liver or kidney cancer. Each CDR3 is given with its conserved first and last residue. Fields, in order: J gene, D gene, clone size, V gene, CDR3 protein, CDR3 DNA. D genes are given only for firm matches. Size tells how often a clone was seen (once, few, many) or the class of an expanded clone, and some rows leave it out.

>TRBJ2-7|NA|NA|TRBV12-2
CASPHPGRLAGGCYEQYF
TGTGCAAGTCCCCACCCGGGAAGACTAGCGGGAGGTTGTTACGAGCAGTACTTC
>TRBJ2-7|NA|NA|TRBV5-4
CASSLDSAPYEQYF
TGTGCCAGCAGCTTGGATTCGGCCCCCTACGAGCAGTACTTC
>TRBJ2-5|NA|NA|TRBV7-8
CASSFLPGLLQETQYF
TGTGCCAGCAGCTTTTTACCGGGACTCCTCCAAGAGACCCAGTACTTC
>TRBJ2-3|NA|NA|TRBV2
CASGNEQGADTQYF
TGTGCCAGCGGAAACGAACAGGGAGCAGATACGCAGTATTTT
>TRBJ1-4|NA|NA|TRBV4-3
CASSQDFGNRGLIF
TGCGCCAGCAGCCAAGATTTCGGTAACCGGGGCTTAATATTC
>TRBJ2-3|TRBD2|NA|TRBV10-1
CASSEYGRATDTQYF
TGCGCCAGCAGTGAGTACGGGAGGGCCACAGATACGCAGTATTTT
>TRBJ1-1|NA|once|TRBV12-2
CASRLVGGRGYTEAFF
TGTGCAAGTCGCTTAGTAGGAGGAAGGGGGTACACTGAAGCTTTCTTT
>TRBJ1-2|TRBD1|NA|TRBV19
CASSRTGGSYGYTF
TGTGCCAGTAGCAGGACAGGGGGGAGCTATGGCTACACCTTC
>TRBJ1-5|NA|NA|TRBV21-1
CASSKGRGQASNQPQHF
TGTGCCAGCAGCAAAGGAAGGGGACAGGCCAGCAATCAGCCCCAGCATTTT
>TRBJ2-7|TRBD2|NA|TRBV27
CASSFSSPDLAGGLSYEQYF
TGTGCCAGCAGTTTCTCCTCCCCCGATCTAGCGGGGGGACTCTCCTACGAGCAGTACTTC
>TRBJ1-2|NA|NA|TRBV7-9
CASSLGGQNYGYTF
TGTGCCAGCAGCTTGGGGGGGCAAAACTATGGCTACACCTTC
>TRBJ1-1|TRBD1|NA|TRBV5-1
CASSLTGGNTEAFF
TGCGCCAGCAGCCTTACAGGGGGAAACACTGAAGCTTTCTTT
>TRBJ2-7|NA|NA|TRBV5-1
CASSSQGLTAHEQYF
TGCGCCAGCAGCTCTCAGGGACTCACGGCCCACGAGCAGTACTTC
>TRBJ1-3|NA|NA|TRBV7-9
CASSQLRTAFSGNTIYF
TGTGCCAGCAGCCAACTACGGACAGCTTTCTCTGGAAACACCATATATTTT
>TRBJ2-2|NA|NA|TRBV5-5
CASSPWGNTGELFF
TGTGCCAGCAGCCCCTGGGGGAACACCGGGGAGCTGTTTTTT
>TRBJ1-5|NA|few|TRBV4-3
CASSPQEDQPQHF
TGCGCCAGCAGCCCCCAAGAGGATCAGCCCCAGCATTTT
>TRBJ1-1|NA|once|TRBV10-1
CASSVGGSRTEAFF
TGCGCCAGCAGTGTAGGAGGGTCAAGAACTGAAGCTTTCTTT
>TRBJ1-2|NA|NA|TRBV27
CASPPSGENYGYTF
TGTGCCAGTCCCCCATCAGGCGAGAACTATGGCTACACCTTC
>TRBJ1-1|NA|NA|TRBV10-3
CAISELHRDPEQAFF
TGTGCCATCAGTGAGTTGCACCGGGACCCGGAGCAAGCTTTCTTT
>TRBJ2-2|NA|NA|TRBV7-8
CASSSLVRTILPNTGELFF
TGTGCCAGCAGCTCCTTAGTTAGGACAATCCTTCCGAACACCGGGGAGCTGTTTTTT
>TRBJ1-3|NA|NA|TRBV18
CASSPPRLSSGNTIYF
TGTGCCAGCTCACCACCCCGCCTGAGCTCTGGAAACACCATATATTTT
>TRBJ1-3|TRBD1|NA|TRBV19
CASIQDRAGNTIYF
TGTGCCAGTATCCAAGACAGGGCTGGAAACACCATATATTTT
>TRBJ1-4|NA|NA|TRBV11-2
CASSLTLAQPEKLFF
TGTGCCAGCAGCTTAACCTTGGCCCAACCAGAAAAACTGTTTTTT